The 20 T cell receptor beta chains given below trace back to one sample, sequenced in a study of CXCR3-negative and CXCR3-positive naive CD8 T cells. The TRB libraries of cDNA were built by UMI-labeled 5' RACE. Reprocessing the 5' RACE reads, TCRdb reports a single entry for every CDR3 protein and omits DNA. The sample table sets out tens of thousands of distinct CDR3 sequences. The sample was memory CD8+ T cells from blood. These receptors came from a human donor in good health. Some clones in this sample may be carry-over from other donors' samples.

The chain combines TRBV6-4 with TRBJ2-6. Germline loops: CDR1 MRHNA, CDR2 SNTAGT. CDR3 length equals 15 residues. This CDR3 is CASSDSSSGANVLTF.

This chain connects TRBV10-2 to TRBJ2-4. This CDR3 is 14 amino acids long. CDR1 is WSHSY and CDR2 is SAAADI in the germline V gene. The CDR3 sequence: CASSEGLAKNIQYF.

J is TRBJ2-5 and V is TRBV12-3 or TRBV12-4; the TCRdb D gene call, TRBD1, has no DNA to confirm it. The CDR3 length is 14 residues. CDR3 in amino acids: CASRSRGGYETQYF.

V is TRBV7-3 and J is TRBJ2-1; the TRBD1 assignment by TCRdb is unverifiable without DNA. This CDR3 has 16 amino acids. The germline gives CDR1 SGHTA, CDR2 FQGTGA. This chain's CDR3 is CASRAGGTAPYNEQFF. The whole variable domain, filled in from reference TRBV7-3 and TRBJ2-1, reads GAGVSQTPSNKVTEKGKYVELRCDPISGHTALYWYRQSLGQGPEFLIYFQGTGAADDSGLPNDRFFAVRPEGSVSTLKIQRTERGDSAVYLCASRAGGTAPYNEQFFGPGTRLTVL.

The chain employs TRBV6-4 and TRBJ2-1; TCRdb picks TRBD2, but there is no DNA to check that call. Germline V gene sequence: CDR1 MRHNA, CDR2 SNTAGT. The CDR3 runs 13 residues. The CDR3 loop is CASMAGPSSEQFF.

The chain joins TRBV9 to TRBJ1-2; TCRdb proposes TRBD1, but this gene call is untestable without DNA. This CDR3 has 16 residues. The germline V gene encodes CDR1 SGDLS and CDR2 YYNGEE. CDR3 residues: CASSVVPGGGLEGYTF.

This sequence joins TRBV29-1 and TRBJ2-5; the TRBD1 assignment by TCRdb is unverifiable without DNA. Per germline, CDR1 SQVTM and CDR2 ANQGSEA. This CDR3 has 13 amino acids. CDR3 loop: CSETDRGGIGQYF.

This rearrangement joins TRBV18 to TRBJ2-1; TCRdb returns TRBD2, unconfirmable since there is no DNA. The CDR3 runs to 17 residues. CDR1 is KGHSH, CDR2 LQKENI, per germline. The CDR3 sequence: CASSPAGLAGRHNEQFF.

J is TRBJ1-1 and V is TRBV7-9; the TCRdb call, TRBD1, lacks DNA for checking. Germline V lookup: CDR1 SEHNR, CDR2 FQNEAQ (reference sequence). The CDR3 runs to 15 residues. CDR3 loop: CASSEAGTGTTEAFF.

The chain links TRBV6-2 or TRBV6-3 to TRBJ2-1; the D call of TRBD2 rests on TCRdb alone, since no DNA is present to check it. This CDR3 has 17 amino acids. CDR1 and CDR2 from the germline V gene are MNHEY and SVGEGT. CDR3 in amino acids: CASSDGLAGELSHEQFF.

CDR3 region: CSASLRGDYNEQFF. The gene calls are TRBV20-1 and TRBJ2-1; there is no DNA to check the TCRdb D call of TRBD1. CDR3 length: 14 amino acids. The germline gives CDR1 DFQATT, CDR2 SNEGSKA (reference sequence).

This rearrangement joins TRBV10-3 to TRBJ2-1; TCRdb's D gene call, TRBD1, goes unchecked for lack of DNA. Germline CDR1 is ENHRY and CDR2 is SYGVKD. This CDR3 comprises 16 residues. The CDR3: CAISESDSGDYNEQFF.

The V gene is TRBV5-1, the J gene TRBJ2-7; TCRdb designates TRBD2, a call that cannot be tested without DNA. Germline V gene sequence: CDR1 SGHRS, CDR2 YFSETQ. The CDR3 extends over 14 amino acids. The CDR3 loop reads CASSLTSGRNEQYF.

The J gene is TRBJ2-5, the V gene TRBV28; TCRdb's assignment of TRBD1 cannot be checked, as there is no DNA. This CDR3 contains 15 residues. Germline CDR1 reads MDHEN; CDR2 reads SYDVKM. The CDR3 loop reads CASSSPGSGVETQYF.

The chain recombines TRBV12-3 or TRBV12-4 with TRBJ2-7. The CDR3 contains 14 residues. This chain's CDR3 is CASSLKGIRREQYF.

This chain uses TRBV12-3 or TRBV12-4 with TRBJ2-1; TCRdb picks TRBD2, but there is no DNA to check that call. The CDR3 length is 16 residues. CDR3 sequence: CASRPRLAGLGNEQFF.

V gene TRBV29-1 combines with J gene TRBJ2-7. The CDR3 is 11 amino acids. CDR1 and CDR2 from the germline V gene are SQVTM and ANQGSEA. CDR3 region: CSVRTHYEQYF.

The CDR3 loop reads CASSDGTSGPYEQYF. The rearrangement uses TRBV12-3 or TRBV12-4 and TRBJ2-7; there is no DNA to check the TCRdb D call of TRBD2. The CDR3 consists of 15 residues.

The genes are TRBV20-1 and TRBJ1-5. This CDR3 is built from 14 residues. Per the germline V gene, CDR1 is DFQATT and CDR2 is SNEGSKA (reference sequence). This CDR3 is CSARSWEENQPQHF.

This sequence joins TRBV15 and TRBJ2-7; TCRdb returns TRBD2, unconfirmable since there is no DNA. The CDR3 loop spans 14 amino acids. Germline-derived CDR1 and CDR2 are LNHNV and YYDKDF (reference sequence). The chain's CDR3 is CATSSVTEVYEQYF.